What follows are 11 T cell receptor beta chains derived from one specimen sequenced in a study of patients and donors after allogeneic stem cell transplantation. TCRdb re-derived calls from the RT-PCR reads in MiXCR, one entry per CDR3 protein. The table lists around 27,000 distinct CDR3 sequences, around 7.4% of them singletons. Sequenced material: blood, either unsorted or a sorted T cell fraction (not recorded which). The receptor source for this set is a human donor who was either an allogeneic HSCT recipient or a stem cell or donor lymphocyte infusion donor (not recorded which). It is not recorded whose cells these are; they may come from a transplant donor.

This chain joins TRBV5-1 and TRBJ1-5; unclear D gene. Trimming cost V 4 bases and J 6 bases, with 20 bases left between them. From germline, CDR1 is SGHRS and CDR2 YFSETQ. The CDR3 consists of 16 residues. The CDR3 sequence: CASSMLGTDLGQPQHF. CDR3 nucleotides: TGCGCCAGCAGCATGTTGGGTACCGACCTCGGTCAGCCCCAGCATTTT.

Comment on this clonotype: An end of the junction differs from the germline gene, which may be a read error. V usage is TRBV3-1 and J usage is TRBJ2-6; the D gene is possibly TRBD2 (7 bases). The length of the CDR3 is 15 residues. Germline CDR1 reads LGHDT; CDR2 reads YNNKEL (reference sequence). CDR3 residues: CASNQGGAGANVLTF. Written as DNA, the CDR3 is TGTGCCAGCAACCAAGGGGGGGCTGGGGCCAACGTCCTGACTTTC.

This chain joins TRBV2 and TRBJ2-7; the D is unclear. Trimming stripped 5 bases from V and 4 bases from J, with 6 bases between. There are 11 residues in the CDR3. The germline gives CDR1 SNHLY, CDR2 FYNNEI. CDR3 DNA sequence: TGTGCCAGCAGTCCCTTGTACGAGCAGTACTTC. This gives the protein CASSPLYEQYF.

The gene calls are TRBV20-1 and TRBJ2-7, with 11 bases identical to TRBD1. CDR1 and CDR2 (germline): DFQATT, SNEGSKA (reference sequence). The length of the CDR3 is 15 residues. Trimming took 4 bases from V and 3 from J; bases not matched to a gene: 8. The CDR3 DNA sequence: TGCAGTGCTAAACATTCCGGGACAGGGGGCTACGAGCAGTACTTC. Its translation is CSAKHSGTGGYEQYF.

This clonotype has at least ten counts. The chain joins TRBV10-2 to TRBJ1-4; D not certain. Trimming shortened V by 8 bases and J by 8 bases, and 12 bases separated the two germline ends. The germline V gene encodes CDR1 WSHSY and CDR2 SAAADI. The CDR3 length is 12 residues. CDR3 sequence (DNA): TGCGCCAGCGGACGGCCGTCGGAAAAACTGTTTTTT. Translation: CASGRPSEKLFF.

This clonotype has a count of ten or more. The chain joins TRBV6-2 or TRBV6-3 to TRBJ2-3, with 8 positions matching TRBD2. CDR3 length: 20 residues. The germline V gene has CDR1 MNHEY and CDR2 SVGEGT. Trimming took 2 bases from V and 0 from J; bases not matched to a gene: 16. The CDR3 sequence: CASSYSSGIRIGTSTDTQYF. CDR3 bases: TGTGCCAGCAGTTACAGTAGCGGGATTCGTATTGGTACTAGCACAGATACGCAGTATTTT.

The rearrangement links TRBV28 to TRBJ1-3; D not certain. Trimming shortened V by 1 base and J by 4 bases, and 5 bases separated the two germline ends. Per the germline V gene, CDR1 is MDHEN and CDR2 is SYDVKM. This CDR3 comprises 13 residues. The CDR3 DNA reads TGTGCCAGCAGTTTATCGGGAGGAAACACCATATATTTT. It encodes CASSLSGGNTIYF.

This clonotype was found many times. The chain is built from TRBV11-1 and TRBJ2-6, with D unclear. From germline, CDR1 is SGHAT and CDR2 FQDESV (reference sequence). V was pared by 1 base and J by 1 base, with 14 bases between. This CDR3 has 18 residues. The CDR3 nucleotides are TGTGCCAGCAGCTTAGGTTGGGTATTACGGTCTGGGGCCAACGTCCTGACTTTC. Its protein product is CASSLGWVLRSGANVLTF.

V gene TRBV9 combines with J gene TRBJ2-3; 8 bases fit TRBD2. This CDR3 has 20 residues. V was pared by 4 bases and J by 2 bases, with 21 bases of the junction left unmatched. Germline V gene data show CDR1 as SGDLS and CDR2 as YYNGEE. The CDR3 DNA follows: TGTGCCAGCAGCCTCCTAGGACGCCCCGGGACTAGGGCCCCCACAGATACGCAGTATTTT. This gives the protein CASSLLGRPGTRAPTDTQYF. Full variable domain (rest looked up from reference TRBV9 and TRBJ2-3): DSGVTQTPKHLITATGQRVTLRCSPRSGDLSVYWYQQSLDQGLQFLIQYYNGEERAKGNILERFSAQQFPDLHSELNLSSLELGDSALYFCASSLLGRPGTRAPTDTQYFGPGTRLTVL.

This sequence joins TRBV28 and TRBJ2-3; D is undetermined. Germline lookup yields CDR1 MDHEN and CDR2 SYDVKM. The V end was cut by 5 bases, the J end by 1 base, with 16 bases between. This CDR3 has 16 residues. CDR3 residues: CASSTSGGPGTDTQYF. The CDR3 DNA is TGTGCCAGCAGTACCTCGGGCGGACCAGGCACAGATACGCAGTATTTT.

CDR3 DNA: TGCAGTGCCTCAGGGGCAGGGGATAGCAATCAGCCCCAGCATTTT. Residues: CSASGAGDSNQPQHF. V is TRBV20-1 and J is TRBJ1-5; the D gene is possibly TRBD1 (6 bases). In germline, CDR1 is DFQATT, CDR2 SNEGSKA (reference sequence). V shed 6 bases and J shed 0 bases, with 15 bases lying between them. The CDR3 spans 15 residues.